This record covers a single T cell receptor (beta chain). The V end was cut by 7 bases, the J end by 5 bases, with 14 bases between. The CDR3 contains 13 residues. Germline V CDR1 and CDR2: MNHEY, SVGAGI. In the original workflow: For nucleated cells, counts were estimated from reference gene primer amplification. Repertoires were generated with immunoSEQ multiplex PCR, while TCRdb's copy carries only in-frame clones and drops some. V and J calls and clone size follow that table, whereas D and trimming were derived from the DNA. Of approximately 260,000 clones detected, roughly 86% appear once; the ten largest clones hold about 4%. This entry is derived from a study of blood T cell repertoires in COVID-19. Study summary: Donors in the United States, Italy and Spain gave samples during acute or convalescent COVID-19. PBMCs, B-cell-depleted T cells, or T cells were the source of the cDNA or gDNA that made up the material.

The sequencing sample was made of peripheral blood. The clonotype originates from a man between 18 and 35 years old with active or convalescent COVID-19. The chain couples TRBV6-5 to TRBJ1-2; no clear D gene. The CDR3 region has the DNA TGTGCCAGCACCCCTGGCGGAGGATATGGCTACACCTTC. It yields the protein CASTPGGGYGYTF.